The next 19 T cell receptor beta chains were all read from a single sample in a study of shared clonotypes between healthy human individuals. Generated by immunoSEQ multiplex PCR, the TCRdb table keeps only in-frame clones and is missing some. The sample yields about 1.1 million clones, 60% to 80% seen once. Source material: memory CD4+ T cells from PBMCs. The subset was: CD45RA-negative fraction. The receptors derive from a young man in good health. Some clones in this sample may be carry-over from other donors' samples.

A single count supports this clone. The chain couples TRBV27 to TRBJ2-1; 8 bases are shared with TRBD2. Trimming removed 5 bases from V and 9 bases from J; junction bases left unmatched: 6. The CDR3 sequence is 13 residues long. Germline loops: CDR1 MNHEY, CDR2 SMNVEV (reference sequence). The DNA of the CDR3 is TGTGCCAGCAGTCCGACTAGCGACGGTGAGCAGTTCTTC. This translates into CASSPTSDGEQFF.

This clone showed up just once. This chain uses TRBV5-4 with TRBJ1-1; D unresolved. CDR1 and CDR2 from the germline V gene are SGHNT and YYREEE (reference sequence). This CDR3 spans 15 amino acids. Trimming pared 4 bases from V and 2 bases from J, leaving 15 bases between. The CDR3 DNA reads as TGTGCCAGCAGCGACCCCGCAGTCCTTAACACTGAAGCTTTCTTT. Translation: CASSDPAVLNTEAFF.

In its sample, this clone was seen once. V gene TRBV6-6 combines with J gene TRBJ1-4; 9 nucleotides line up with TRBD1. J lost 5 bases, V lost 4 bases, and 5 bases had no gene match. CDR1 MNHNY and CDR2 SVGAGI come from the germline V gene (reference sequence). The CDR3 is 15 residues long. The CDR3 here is CASSSLTGGNEKLFF. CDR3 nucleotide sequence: TGTGCCAGCAGTTCCTTGACAGGGGGAAATGAAAAACTGTTTTTT.

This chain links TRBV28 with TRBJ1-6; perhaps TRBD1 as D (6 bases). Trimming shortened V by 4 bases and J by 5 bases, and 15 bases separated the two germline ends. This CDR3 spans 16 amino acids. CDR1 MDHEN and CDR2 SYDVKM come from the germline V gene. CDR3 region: CASSSITDRDNSPLHF. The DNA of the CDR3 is TGTGCCAGCAGTTCTATCACGGACAGAGATAATTCACCCCTCCACTTT.

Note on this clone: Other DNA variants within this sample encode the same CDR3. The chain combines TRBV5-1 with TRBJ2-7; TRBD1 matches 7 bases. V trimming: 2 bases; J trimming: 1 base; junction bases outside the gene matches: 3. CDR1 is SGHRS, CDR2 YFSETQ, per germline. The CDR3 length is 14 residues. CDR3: CASSFRDRSYEQYF. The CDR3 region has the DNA TGCGCCAGCAGCTTCAGGGACAGATCCTACGAGCAGTACTTC.

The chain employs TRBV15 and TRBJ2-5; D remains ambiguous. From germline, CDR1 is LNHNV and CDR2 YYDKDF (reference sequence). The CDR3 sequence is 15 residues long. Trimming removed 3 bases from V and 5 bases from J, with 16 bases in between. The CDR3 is CATSRGPTGTETQYF. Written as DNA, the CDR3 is TGTGCCACCAGCAGGGGCCCGACTGGAACGGAGACCCAGTACTTC.

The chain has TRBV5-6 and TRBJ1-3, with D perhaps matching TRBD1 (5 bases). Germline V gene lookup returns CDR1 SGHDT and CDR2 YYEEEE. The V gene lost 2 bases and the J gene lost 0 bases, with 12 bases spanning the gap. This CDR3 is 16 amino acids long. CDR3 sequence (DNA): TGTGCCAGCAGCTTTGGAGGGGCATCCTCTGGAAACACCATATATTTT. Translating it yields CASSFGGASSGNTIYF.

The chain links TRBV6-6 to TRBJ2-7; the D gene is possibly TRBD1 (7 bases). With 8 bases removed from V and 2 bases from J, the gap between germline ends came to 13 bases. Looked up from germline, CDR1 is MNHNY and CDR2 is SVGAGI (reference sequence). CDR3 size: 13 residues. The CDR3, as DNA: TGTGCCAGCGGGCGGGACAGAGCCTACGAGCAGTACTTC. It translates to CASGRDRAYEQYF.

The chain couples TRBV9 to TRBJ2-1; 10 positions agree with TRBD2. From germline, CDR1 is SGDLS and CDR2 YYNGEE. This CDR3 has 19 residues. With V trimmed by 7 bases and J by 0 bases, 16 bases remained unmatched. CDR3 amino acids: CASGGSAGGRASSYNEQFF. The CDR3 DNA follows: TGTGCCAGCGGTGGCTCAGCGGGAGGGCGGGCGAGCTCCTACAATGAGCAGTTCTTC.

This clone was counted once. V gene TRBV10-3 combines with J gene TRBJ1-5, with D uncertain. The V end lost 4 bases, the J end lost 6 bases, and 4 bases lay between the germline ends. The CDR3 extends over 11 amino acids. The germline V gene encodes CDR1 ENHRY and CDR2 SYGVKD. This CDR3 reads CAISVPQPQHF. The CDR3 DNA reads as TGTGCCATCAGTGTCCCTCAGCCCCAGCATTTT.

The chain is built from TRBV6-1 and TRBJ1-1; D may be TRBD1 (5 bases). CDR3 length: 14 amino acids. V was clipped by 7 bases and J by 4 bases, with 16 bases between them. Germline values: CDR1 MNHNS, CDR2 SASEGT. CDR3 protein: CASTQIRAATEAFF. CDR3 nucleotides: TGTGCCAGCACCCAAATCAGGGCCGCCACTGAAGCTTTCTTT.

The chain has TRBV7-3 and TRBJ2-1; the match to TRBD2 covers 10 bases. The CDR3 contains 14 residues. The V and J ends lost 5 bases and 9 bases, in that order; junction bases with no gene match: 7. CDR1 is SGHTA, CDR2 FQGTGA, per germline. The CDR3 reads CASSPGLAEGEQFF. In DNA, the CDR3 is TGTGCCAGCAGCCCCGGACTAGCGGAGGGTGAGCAGTTCTTC.

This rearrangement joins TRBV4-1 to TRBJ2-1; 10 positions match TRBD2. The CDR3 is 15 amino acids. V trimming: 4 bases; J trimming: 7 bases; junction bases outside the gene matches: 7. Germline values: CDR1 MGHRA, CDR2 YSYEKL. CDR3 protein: CASSPLELAGNEQFF. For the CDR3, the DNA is TGCGCCAGCAGCCCACTCGAACTAGCGGGAAATGAGCAGTTCTTC.

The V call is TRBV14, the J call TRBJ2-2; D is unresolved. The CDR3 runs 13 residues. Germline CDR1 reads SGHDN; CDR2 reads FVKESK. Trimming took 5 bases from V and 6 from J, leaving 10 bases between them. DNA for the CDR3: TGTGCCAGCAGCTCTCGGCCCTCCGGGGAGCTGTTTTTT. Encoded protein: CASSSRPSGELFF.

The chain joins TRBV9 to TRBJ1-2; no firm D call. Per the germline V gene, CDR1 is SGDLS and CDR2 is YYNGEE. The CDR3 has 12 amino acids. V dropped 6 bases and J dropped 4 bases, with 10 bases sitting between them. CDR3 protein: CASNMAGYGYTF. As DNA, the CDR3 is TGTGCCAGCAATATGGCAGGCTATGGCTACACCTTC. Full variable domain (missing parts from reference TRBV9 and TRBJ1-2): DSGVTQTPKHLITATGQRVTLRCSPRSGDLSVYWYQQSLDQGLQFLIQYYNGEERAKGNILERFSAQQFPDLHSELNLSSLELGDSALYFCASNMAGYGYTFGSGTRLTVV.

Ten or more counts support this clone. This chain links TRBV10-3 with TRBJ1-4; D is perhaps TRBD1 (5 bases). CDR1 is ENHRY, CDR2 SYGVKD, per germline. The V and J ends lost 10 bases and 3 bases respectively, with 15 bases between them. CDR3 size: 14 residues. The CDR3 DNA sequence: TGTGCCACCAGGGTTGGGGCGGCTAATGAAAAACTGTTTTTT. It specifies CATRVGAANEKLFF.

The CDR3 sequence: CASSMTLAGTYDGYTF. CDR3 coding DNA: TGTGCCAGTAGTATGACCCTAGCAGGGACCTATGATGGCTACACCTTC. This chain links TRBV19 with TRBJ1-2; D is possibly TRBD1 (5 bases). Looked up from germline, CDR1 is LNHDA and CDR2 is SQIVND (reference sequence). CDR3 size: 16 residues. Trimming shortened V by 3 bases and J by 6 bases, and 20 bases separated the two germline ends. Using reference TRBV19 and TRBJ1-2 for the parts outside the CDR3, the full variable domain is DGGITQSPKYLFRKEGQNVTLSCEQNLNHDAMYWYRQDPGQGLRLIYYSQIVNDFQKGDIAEGYSVSREKKESFPLTVTSAQKNPTAFYLCASSMTLAGTYDGYTFGSGTRLTVV.

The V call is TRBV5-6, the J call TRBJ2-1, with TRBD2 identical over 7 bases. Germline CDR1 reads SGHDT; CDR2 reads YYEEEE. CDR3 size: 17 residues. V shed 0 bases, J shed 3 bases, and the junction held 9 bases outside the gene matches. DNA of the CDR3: TGTGCCAGCAGCTTGGCCGGGGCGGGAGTGGGCTACAATGAGCAGTTCTTC. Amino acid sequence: CASSLAGAGVGYNEQFF.

As DNA, the CDR3 is TGTGCCTGTGTGGGCGGGAGTTACGAGCAGTACTTC. Encoded protein: CACVGGSYEQYF. The chain couples TRBV30 to TRBJ2-7; TRBD2 matches 7 bases. Germline V gene sequence: CDR1 GTSNPN, CDR2 SVGIG (reference sequence). J lost 4 bases, V lost 6 bases, and 6 bases had no gene match. The CDR3 length is 12 residues.